Shown below are 6 T cell receptor beta chains from a single sample sequenced in a study of cytomegalovirus exposure and HLA in healthy donors. The PCR ran on 60 Vbeta and 13 Jbeta primers. The assay was immunoSEQ multiplex PCR, and TCRdb's table has in-frame clones only and misses some. The sample shows approximately 82,000 clones, 10% of them seen only once. The source material was PBMCs. The receptors stem from a man aged 55 to 69 in good health and CMV-seropositive.

The table lists this clone with a few counts. V usage is TRBV30 and J usage is TRBJ1-2; no clear D gene. The CDR3 extends over 13 amino acids. Between the trimmed V and J ends, which lost 3 bases and 0 bases, there was a span of 8 bases. The germline V gene has CDR1 GTSNPN and CDR2 SVGIG (reference sequence). CDR3 bases: TGTGCCTGGAGAAAGGAGGCTAACTATGGCTACACCTTC. Translation: CAWRKEANYGYTF.

This clone occurred a few times. The chain carries TRBV7-6 and TRBJ1-1, with 8 positions matching TRBD1. CDR3 length: 15 amino acids. V gave up 5 bases and J gave up 1 base; unmatched junction bases: 6. Germline loops: CDR1 SGHVS, CDR2 FNYEAQ. The DNA for the CDR3 is TGTGCCAGCAGCGCAAGGACAGGGAGGAACACTGAAGCTTTCTTT. It translates to CASSARTGRNTEAFF.

The chain uses TRBV18 and TRBJ2-1; 9 positions match TRBD1. V lost 3 bases to trimming and J lost 8 bases; unmatched junction nucleotides: 8. Germline V lookup: CDR1 KGHSH, CDR2 LQKENI. The length of the CDR3 is 15 residues. The chain's CDR3 is CASSPPGTGRDEQFF. The CDR3 DNA reads as TGTGCCAGCTCACCCCCCGGGACAGGGAGGGATGAGCAGTTCTTC.

This chain links TRBV11-2 with TRBJ1-4, with TRBD1 as a possible D gene (5 bases). V was cut by 0 bases and J by 8 bases, with 13 bases left in between. The V gene's germline CDR1 is SGHAT and CDR2 FQNNGV. The CDR3 consists of 15 residues. The CDR3 DNA follows: TGTGCCAGCAGCTTAGAGTGGGGGGTGCGGGAAAAACTGTTTTTT. Protein: CASSLEWGVREKLFF.

Only a few counts were recorded for this clone. The chain uses TRBV30 and TRBJ1-6; perhaps TRBD1 as D (5 bases). CDR3 size: 15 residues. Deletions cut 7 bases from V and 7 bases from J, with 20 bases between. Germline CDR1 reads GTSNPN; CDR2 reads SVGIG (reference sequence). The CDR3 here is CAYRPPSSGNSPLHF. The CDR3 DNA follows: TGTGCCTACAGGCCCCCTTCATCAGGGAATTCACCCCTCCACTTT.

This clone was detected only a few times. This rearrangement joins TRBV13 to TRBJ2-1; 13 bases line up with TRBD2. V was clipped by 5 bases and J by 2 bases; unmatched bases: 6. The germline gives CDR1 PRHDT, CDR2 FYEKMQ (reference sequence). This CDR3 spans 17 amino acids. The CDR3 nucleotides are TGTGCCAGCAGCCCCTTTACTAGCGGGGGGGCCTACAATGAGCAGTTCTTC. This translates into CASSPFTSGGAYNEQFF.